This T cell receptor (beta chain) comes out of a study of blood T cell repertoires in COVID-19. As for the study in general: From the United States, Italy and Spain came samples of acute and convalescent COVID-19. T cells, B-cell-depleted T cells, or PBMCs provided the cDNA or gDNA that served as material.

Per the original methods: Amplification from reference gene primers served as the basis for estimated nucleated cell counts. Measured with immunoSEQ multiplex PCR; TCRdb has only the in-frame clones, and not every one. V and J calls and clone size are those listed in that table; D and trimming were worked out from the DNA. The table has tens of thousands of clones, 89% seen once; the top ten hold roughly 4.5%. Trimming removed 3 bases from V and 5 bases from J; junction bases left unmatched: 6. Looked up from germline, CDR1 is SGHNT and CDR2 is YYREEE (reference sequence). This CDR3 is built from 16 residues.

The sample comprised peripheral blood. The source of this sequence is a woman in her 50s with active COVID-19. The chain employs TRBV5-4 and TRBJ2-5; 14 positions agree with TRBD2. The CDR3 region is CASSWGTSGSGETQYF. The DNA of the CDR3 is TGTGCCAGCAGCTGGGGGACTAGCGGGAGTGGGGAGACCCAGTACTTC.